This TCR beta chain was identified in a study of blood T cell repertoires in COVID-19 (dated by TCRdb to the early 2020s). About the study as a whole: Samples covering the acute and convalescent phases of COVID-19 were provided by collaborators in the United States, Italy and Spain. The repertoires were released in a freely available public database intended as a resource for research on the immune response to SARS-CoV-2. Nearly every sample came with metadata listing a de-identified subject ID, COVID-19 status, age in years and sex. The prospective study material was composed of cDNA or gDNA derived from T cells, B-cell-depleted T cells, or PBMCs. Where available, HLA class I and class II types were taken from metadata supplied by the sample provider and were not determined by assay-based typing. Samples came from the ongoing ImmuneRACE study (first 160 participants) plus 1,254 subjects from 6 global collaborators. Subjects who had been exposed to COVID-19, were actively infected with it, or had recovered from it provided the deeply sampled blood TCRbeta repertoires that made up the dataset.

TCRbeta CDR3 regions were amplified from genomic DNA by means of the immunoSEQ Assay, a bias-controlled multiplex PCR. As for how the authors treated the data: Nucleated cell counts per sample were estimated from amplification of reference gene primers within the assay. Sequence reads were collapsed and filtered to measure the absolute abundance of every unique TCRbeta CDR3 rearrangement. For each sample, productive Simpson clonality was calculated as the square root of Simpson's diversity index across productive rearrangements. TCRdb took over this immuneACCESS table, retaining in-frame rearrangements with V and J assigned. Such tables are incomplete; in checked studies, under half of the missing clones stem from an unresolved V gene, and the remainder is unexplained. The V and J calls and clone size come from that table; D and trimming were worked out from the DNA. The sample includes around 200,000 clones, with 85% to 90% observed a single time. The top ten constitute around 2% of the sample.

CDR1 is given as GTSNPN and CDR2 as SVGIG, both from the germline V gene (reference sequence). From the cysteine up to the phenylalanine, the CDR3 has a length of 14 residues. Only the CDR3 DNA is retained, 42 bases long and in frame from the first base. The trim is 2 bases for V and 6 bases for J, with a gap of 11 bases between the germline ends. Turning to this clone: There is no known antigen for this receptor. Within one base of it there is no much larger clone, and no base qualities were kept.

In the prospective study, participants were about 18 to 89 years old, resided in fewer than 25 geographic areas of the United States, and were enrolled through a virtual design. To assign participants to cohorts, the prospective study relied on clinical history that participants themselves reported in a screening survey and a study questionnaire. Each participant in the prospective study had whole blood, serum and a nasopharyngeal or oropharyngeal swab collected by mobile phlebotomists. Prospective study participants could optionally give additional blood draws and questionnaires over an approximately 2-month period. Prospective study blood samples were shipped either frozen or at room temperature before DNA extraction. What the study reported, not specific to this receptor: Clinical and demographic metadata were provided uncurated, with the amount varying by source and participant.

The sample taken for sequencing was PBMCs or T cells enriched from blood (not recorded which). The sequence joins TRBV30 to TRBJ1-6; there is no confident call for the D gene. The receptor was derived from a middle-aged woman with acute COVID-19. In nucleotide form, the sequence is TGTGCCTGGAGTCGTACTCCTGGTAATTCACCCCTCCACTTT. Its translation is CAWSRTPGNSPLHF.